One and the same sample provided the 23 T cell receptor beta chains below, sequenced in a study of blood T cell repertoires in COVID-19. Using immunoSEQ multiplex PCR, the repertoire was profiled, and TCRdb retains in-frame clones only, with some absent. The sample has 150,000 to 200,000 clones; around 85% are singletons. Sample: peripheral blood. These receptors all stem from a man aged 55-75 years with acute or convalescent COVID-19.

The chain combines TRBV27 with TRBJ2-7; D gene unclear. The CDR3 consists of 14 residues. V lost 0 bases, J lost 3 bases, and 9 bases lay in between. CDR1 and CDR2 from the germline V gene are MNHEY and SMNVEV (reference sequence). CDR3 nucleotide sequence: TGTGCCAGCAGTTTATCGATGGGCAACTACGAGCAGTACTTC. Protein product: CASSLSMGNYEQYF.

The CDR3 DNA is TGTGCCAGCAGGGAGGACAGGGCGGGGGAGCAGTACTTC. Its protein product is CASREDRAGEQYF. This chain links TRBV2 with TRBJ2-7; TRBD1 matches 8 bases. This CDR3 contains 13 residues. With 6 bases clipped from V and 7 bases from J, the junction kept 8 bases outside the gene matches. CDR1 is SNHLY and CDR2 is FYNNEI in the germline V gene.

Turning to this clone: At one boundary the junction diverges from the germline segment, which might be a read error. The DNA for the CDR3 is TGTGCCAGCAGTTTATTCAGGGGAACCTTC. Its protein is CASSLFRGTF. J is TRBJ2-7 and V is TRBV28, with a possible D match to TRBD1 (6 bases). The germline gives CDR1 MDHEN, CDR2 SYDVKM. This CDR3 comprises 10 residues. The whole variable domain, remainder taken from reference TRBV28 and TRBJ2-7, is DVKVTQSSRYLVKRTGEKVFLECVQDMDHENMFWYRQDPGLGLRLIYFSYDVKMKEKGDIPEGYSVSREKKERFSLILESASTNQTSMYLCASSLFRGTFGPGTRLTVT.

The V call is TRBV5-1, the J call TRBJ1-1; D is ambiguous. This CDR3 is built from 12 residues. The ends were cut back, 9 bases at V and 1 base at J, with 10 bases in the middle. Germline CDR1 is SGHRS and CDR2 is YFSETQ. In nucleotides, the CDR3 is TGCGCCACCTCTATCGGGAACACTGAAGCTTTCTTT. Its translation: CATSIGNTEAFF.

In this sample, this clone turned up many times. The V and J genes are TRBV29-1 and TRBJ1-6; D possibly corresponds to TRBD1 (6 bases). CDR3 length: 12 residues. CDR1 is SQVTM, CDR2 ANQGSEA, per germline. Trimming removed 7 bases from V and 7 bases from J, with 11 bases in between. CDR3 sequence: CSAADRNSPLHF. CDR3 sequence (DNA): TGCAGCGCCGCGGACAGAAATTCACCCCTCCACTTT.

This clone appeared once. This chain uses TRBV5-4 with TRBJ1-4; 7 bases align to TRBD1. V gave up 1 base and J gave up 8 bases; unmatched junction bases: 11. The CDR3 has 16 amino acids. CDR1 SGHNT and CDR2 YYREEE come from the germline V gene (reference sequence). Written as DNA, the CDR3 is TGTGCCAGCAGCTTGCCCGTTGGGCAGGGGGACGAAAAACTGTTTTTT. Its protein is CASSLPVGQGDEKLFF.

This sequence joins TRBV7-3 and TRBJ1-1; 7 bases line up with TRBD1. The CDR3 length is 14 residues. The germline gives CDR1 SGHTA, CDR2 FQGTGA. J lost 10 bases, V lost 4 bases, and 12 bases had no gene match. The CDR3 DNA reads as TGTGCCAGCAGCTCGGGACAGCCGGGCGTCGCAGCTTTCTTT. It specifies CASSSGQPGVAAFF.

J is TRBJ1-1 and V is TRBV5-1, with D possibly TRBD1 on 6 matching bases. The germline V gene encodes CDR1 SGHRS and CDR2 YFSETQ. The germline V and J ends were trimmed by 1 base and 5 bases, with 12 bases remaining between them. The CDR3 loop spans 14 amino acids. The CDR3 here is CASSLLGGGTEAFF. In DNA, the CDR3 is TGCGCCAGCAGCTTGTTGGGAGGGGGGACTGAAGCTTTCTTT.

The chain recombines TRBV30 with TRBJ2-2, with a tentative D call TRBD2 (5 bases). V was cut by 1 base and J by 4 bases, with 10 bases left in between. Per the germline V gene, CDR1 is GTSNPN and CDR2 is SVGIG (reference sequence). The CDR3 has 14 residues. CDR3 sequence (DNA): TGTGCCTGGAGTGGAGGGCCTGGCACCGGGGAGCTGTTTTTT. The encoded protein is CAWSGGPGTGELFF.

The CDR3 bases are TGTGCCAGCTCTCTACTTCGACTGGCTTACGAGCAGTACTTC. This codes for CASSLLRLAYEQYF. The chain combines TRBV18 with TRBJ2-7; D is unclear. V lost 6 bases and J 4 bases, leaving 16 bases between the germline ends. This CDR3 has 14 amino acids. Germline CDR1 is KGHSH and CDR2 is LQKENI.

The gene calls are TRBV28 and TRBJ2-3, with D unclear. With 5 bases removed from V and 3 bases from J, the gap between germline ends came to 6 bases. The CDR3 loop spans 12 amino acids. In germline, CDR1 is MDHEN, CDR2 SYDVKM. The CDR3 reads CASSVSTDTQYF. The CDR3 coding sequence is TGTGCCAGCAGTGTCTCGACAGATACGCAGTATTTT.

V is TRBV2 and J is TRBJ2-7; possible D gene TRBD2, 5 bases. The CDR3 runs to 12 residues. V lost 5 bases and J 3 bases, leaving 8 bases between the germline ends. Germline V CDR1 and CDR2: SNHLY, FYNNEI. The CDR3, as DNA: TGTGCCAGCAGTAGGGAGAGCTACGAGCAGTACTTC. The encoded protein is CASSRESYEQYF.

The chain is built from TRBV5-1 and TRBJ1-2; D might be TRBD1 (5 bases). Germline CDR1 reads SGHRS; CDR2 reads YFSETQ. The CDR3 contains 14 residues. Trimming pared 0 bases from V and 4 bases from J, leaving 10 bases between. The CDR3 reads CASSLAAGPYGYTF. CDR3 sequence (DNA): TGCGCCAGCAGCTTGGCCGCAGGGCCCTATGGCTACACCTTC.

V and J are TRBV19 and TRBJ2-2; 9 nucleotides line up with TRBD2. This CDR3 is 18 amino acids long. Germline CDR1 and CDR2: LNHDA and SQIVND (reference sequence). V shed 1 base, J shed 5 bases, and the junction held 11 bases outside the gene matches. In DNA form, the CDR3 reads TGTGCCAGTAGTATAGGATTAGCGGGAGCGTCGTGGACCGGGGAGCTGTTTTTT. Protein product: CASSIGLAGASWTGELFF.

This clone has more than one count but fewer than ten. This chain uses TRBV5-1 with TRBJ1-6; TRBD1 aligns across 9 bases. CDR1 and CDR2 (germline): SGHRS, YFSETQ. Unmatched junction bases numbered 11, after V lost 6 bases and J lost 10 bases. This CDR3 is built from 15 residues. The CDR3 DNA reads TGCGCCAGCACCCACGGACAGGGGCTAAACTCACCCCTCCACTTT. Residues: CASTHGQGLNSPLHF.

This chain links TRBV10-2 with TRBJ2-3; 9 bases are a match to TRBD2. Germline lookup yields CDR1 WSHSY and CDR2 SAAADI. The CDR3 sequence is 14 residues long. The V and J ends lost 8 bases and 1 base, in that order; junction bases with no gene match: 4. Here the CDR3 DNA reads TGCGCCAGCGGCGCGGGAGGGGGCACAGATACGCAGTATTTT. Residues: CASGAGGGTDTQYF.

V is TRBV5-1 and J is TRBJ1-2; D is ambiguous. V gave up 3 bases and J gave up 1 base, with 10 bases separating them. Germline loops: CDR1 SGHRS, CDR2 YFSETQ. CDR3 size: 14 residues. The CDR3 coding sequence is TGCGCCAGCAGCTCAACAACAAGTAACTATGGCTACACCTTC. Protein: CASSSTTSNYGYTF.

This chain joins TRBV20-1 and TRBJ2-1; unclear D gene. Trimming cost V 5 bases and J 10 bases, with 12 bases left between them. Per germline, CDR1 DFQATT and CDR2 SNEGSKA (reference sequence). The CDR3 length is 11 residues. CDR3 in amino acids: CSAPKQREQFF. The CDR3 DNA reads TGCAGTGCTCCGAAGCAGCGCGAGCAGTTCTTC.

This sequence joins TRBV30 and TRBJ1-6; 9 nucleotides agree with TRBD1. V dropped 8 bases and J dropped 7; count of bases not matched to a gene: 9. This CDR3 is 14 amino acids long. Germline V gives CDR1 GTSNPN, CDR2 SVGIG (reference sequence). The CDR3 here is CAHRRDRDNSPLHF. The CDR3 nucleotides read TGTGCCCATCGCCGGGACAGGGACAATTCACCCCTCCACTTT.

The J gene is TRBJ2-7, the V gene TRBV5-1; 12 nucleotides agree with TRBD1. Trimming cost V 3 bases and J 5 bases; bases outside gene matches: 6. Per the germline V gene, CDR1 is SGHRS and CDR2 is YFSETQ. This CDR3 has 15 amino acids. CDR3 sequence (DNA): TGCGCCAGCAGCTCGTCCGGGACAGGGGGCGACGAGCAGTACTTC. Its protein product is CASSSSGTGGDEQYF.

V gene TRBV12-3 or TRBV12-4 combines with J gene TRBJ1-5; D remains ambiguous. V was trimmed by 0 bases and J by 5 bases, leaving 5 bases between them. CDR3 length equals 13 residues. This CDR3 is CASSLARYQPQHF. The CDR3 nucleotides read TGTGCCAGCAGTTTAGCCCGGTATCAGCCCCAGCATTTT.

About this clone itself: Distinct nucleotide sequences in the sample also encode this CDR3. The chain combines TRBV5-1 with TRBJ1-1; D gene unclear. Germline assignment: CDR1 SGHRS and CDR2 YFSETQ. V lost 4 bases and J lost 1, with 11 bases in between. The CDR3 spans 14 residues. The CDR3 DNA follows: TGCGCCAGCAGCCTAGGTGCGGGGAACACTGAAGCTTTCTTT. Its translation: CASSLGAGNTEAFF.

This clone was seen only once. The chain joins TRBV11-3 to TRBJ2-6; perhaps TRBD2 as D (6 bases). Germline V gene data show CDR1 as SGHNT and CDR2 as YENEEA. Between the trimmed V and J ends, which lost 4 bases and 1 base, there was a span of 11 bases. CDR3 size: 16 residues. The CDR3 DNA reads as TGTGCCAGCAGCTCAATTAGCGGATCTGGGGCCAACGTCCTGACTTTC. It codes for CASSSISGSGANVLTF.